The clone carrying this T cell receptor beta chain came up a few times. TCRdb analysed the 5' RACE reads with MiXCR anew, one entry per CDR3 protein. The data hold about 700,000 distinct CDR3 sequences, with roughly 8% observed a single time. Germline V lookup: CDR1 LGHNA, CDR2 YNFKEQ. This CDR3 has 15 amino acids. V dropped 4 bases and J dropped 6; count of bases not matched to a gene: 9. This sample is drawn from a study of identical twins. This sample also appeared in a second study, on yellow fever vaccine responses in identical twins.

Sample: PBMCs. The rearrangement uses TRBV4-2 and TRBJ2-1; 7 nucleotides line up with TRBD2. This TCR derives from a young woman in good health. The CDR3 nucleotides are TGTGCCAGCAGCCCCTCGGGGGGAGACTCCAATGAGCAGTTCTTC. It specifies CASSPSGGDSNEQFF.